This TCR beta chain was documented in a study of OX40 agonist ivuxolimab in advanced cancers. Overall study: Three patients responded partially, comprising one with hepatocellular carcinoma and two with cutaneous melanoma.

Points from the study as a whole: Several nonresponders also turned out to have low normalized T-cell clonal expansion.

Measured with immunoSEQ multiplex PCR; TCRdb has only the in-frame clones, and not every one. The table records 100,000 or so clones, around 85% of them present only once. Prior autoimmune disease or systemic immunosuppression barred patients. The investigators sampled blood at baseline, at cycle 4 day 1, and at cycle 7 day 1. Concerning this clone itself: Its antigen is not identified.

This CDR3 spans 14 amino acids. Germline CDR1 and CDR2: SEHNR and FQNEAQ (reference sequence). V was pared by 5 bases and J by 3 bases, with 5 bases of the junction left unmatched. The V gene is TRBV7-9, the J gene TRBJ2-7, with 9 bases that match TRBD1. The TCR was taken from an adult with an advanced solid tumor such as melanoma, head and neck, liver or kidney cancer. The sample in question was CD4+ or CD8+ T cells sorted from blood, obtained in a trial of the OX40 agonist ivuxolimab. CDR3 in DNA: TGTGCCAGCAGCCCGAGGGACAGGGTCTACGAGCAGTACTTC. It translates to CASSPRDRVYEQYF.